This T cell receptor beta chain was profiled in a study of CD4 and CD8 cells across lung adenocarcinoma regions. The count of this clonotype is one. The germline gene is not matched at one end of the junction; a read error may be the cause. From the PCR reads, TCRdb called clonotypes with MiXCR, one entry per CDR3 protein. The sample records fewer than 25,000 distinct CDR3 sequences, about 50% being singletons. This CDR3 spans 15 amino acids. Germline loops: CDR1 WNHNN, CDR2 SYGVQD (reference sequence). Samples came from patients with localized non-small cell lung adenocarcinoma. This receptor was identified in a female donor with lung adenocarcinoma. The CD4 and CD8 labels of this study may be unreliable. The sample was CD8+ T cells from the center of a lung tumor. The V call is TRBV10-1, the J call TRBJ2-3; tentatively, D is TRBD1 (6 bases). CDR3 coding DNA: TGCGCCAGCAGTCCAGGGTGGGGGCACAAAGATATGCAGTATTTC. As protein: CASSPGWGHKDMQYF.